This note documents a single T cell receptor beta chain sequence. Generated by immunoSEQ multiplex PCR, the TCRdb table keeps only in-frame clones and is missing some. The sample records around 99,000 clones, 75% to 95% being singletons. This entry comes from a study of blood T cell repertoires in COVID-19. The CDR3 totals 13 residues. Looked up from germline, CDR1 is LNHDA and CDR2 is SQIVND (reference sequence). V was pared by 10 bases and J by 10 bases, with 8 bases of the junction left unmatched. Material: peripheral blood. The clonotype comes from a woman aged 25-40 years with acute or convalescent COVID-19. The V gene is TRBV19, the J gene TRBJ2-1, with TRBD2 matching 12 bases. Here the CDR3 DNA reads TGTGCCACCGCTAGCGGGAGGGCGGGCGAGCAGTTCTTC. Its protein is CATASGRAGEQFF.